This paragraph reports one T cell receptor beta chain. The source of the sample is a study of OX40 agonist ivuxolimab in advanced cancers. Data came from immunoSEQ multiplex PCR; TCRdb stores just in-frame clones and leaves some out. The data contain approximately 20,000 clones, 88% of them seen just once; the ten biggest clones take up around a tenth. Trimming stripped 2 bases from V and 5 bases from J, with 15 bases between. CDR1 MGHRA and CDR2 YSYEKL come from the germline V gene. The CDR3 covers 15 residues. This sequence originates from an adult with an advanced solid tumor such as melanoma, head and neck, liver or kidney cancer. The sequencing used CD4+ or CD8+ T cells sorted from blood, collected in a trial of the OX40 agonist ivuxolimab. This chain joins TRBV4-1 and TRBJ1-2; D unclear. Here the CDR3 reads CASSQRAVWWYGYTF. The CDR3 nucleotides are TGCGCCAGCAGCCAACGGGCCGTTTGGTGGTATGGCTACACCTTC.